Described below is a single TCR beta chain sequence and its context. The data are from a study of T cell clones after liver transplantation. As for the study in general: In this trial, immunosuppression withdrawal was attempted within 2 years of liver transplant. Until 12-24 months post-transplant, subjects got standard immunosuppression and no induction.

Some clones are missing from TCRdb's copy, which holds only in-frame ones; the method was immunoSEQ multiplex PCR. Here the sample spans about 45,000 clones, more than 70% being singletons. This CDR3 has 16 amino acids. Trimming pared 0 bases from V and 3 bases from J, leaving 11 bases between. CDR1 is MGHRA and CDR2 is YSYEKL in the germline V gene. The TCR sequence derives from a human patient who received a liver transplant. Some of these T cells may belong to the graft donor. The specimen was CD4+ T cells from blood, collected 24 months after liver transplant. J is TRBJ2-2 and V is TRBV4-1; the D is unclear. DNA of the CDR3: TGCGCCAGCAGCCAAGAGGGTCGACCCGACACCGGGGAGCTGTTTTTT. It translates to CASSQEGRPDTGELFF.